These 23 T cell receptor beta chains originate from one sample sequenced in a study of T cell responses to AZD1222 COVID-19 vaccine. Clones were sequenced by immunoSEQ multiplex PCR, and TCRdb holds only the in-frame ones, with some missing. The repertoire holds 130,000 to 150,000 clones, with 80% to 85% as singletons. This specimen was peripheral blood, taken on day 0 of MenACWY control vaccination. The receptors were sampled from an adult in good health.

In this sample, this clone turned up once. In DNA form, the CDR3 reads TGTGCCAGCAGTTTAGAGGGTCCCGGCCCCGGCTATGGCTACACCTTC. Amino acids: CASSLEGPGPGYGYTF. The chain recombines TRBV27 with TRBJ1-2; D uncertain. This CDR3 has 16 amino acids. V lost 2 bases to trimming and J lost 4 bases, with 17 bases between them. Germline lookup yields CDR1 MNHEY and CDR2 SMNVEV (reference sequence).

The rearrangement joins TRBV12-3 or TRBV12-4 to TRBJ1-1; perhaps TRBD1 as D (6 bases). V lost 7 bases and J lost 7, with 13 bases in between. The CDR3 extends over 12 amino acids. CDR3: CASTGGPSEAFF. CDR3 DNA: TGTGCCAGCACGGGGGGGCCGAGTGAAGCTTTCTTT.

This chain links TRBV27 with TRBJ1-2; weak D call: TRBD1 (5 bases). The germline V and J ends were trimmed by 0 bases and 7 bases, with 15 bases remaining between them. This CDR3 is 15 amino acids long. Germline values: CDR1 MNHEY, CDR2 SMNVEV (reference sequence). As DNA, the CDR3 is TGTGCCAGCAGTTTATCGTTTTCTTCGGGGGGTGGCTACACCTTC. This encodes CASSLSFSSGGGYTF.

The J gene is TRBJ1-4, the V gene TRBV5-5, with unresolved D. Trimming cost V 7 bases and J 7 bases, with 14 bases left between them. The CDR3 length is 13 residues. The germline gives CDR1 SGHKS, CDR2 YYEKEE (reference sequence). The CDR3 sequence is CASGPGPTEKLFF. As DNA, the CDR3 is TGTGCCAGCGGGCCGGGCCCCACTGAAAAACTGTTTTTT.

V is TRBV5-1 and J is TRBJ2-7; 9 positions match TRBD1. The CDR3 runs to 17 residues. V dropped 2 bases and J dropped 6; count of bases not matched to a gene: 15. The germline gives CDR1 SGHRS, CDR2 YFSETQ. The CDR3 spells CASSLPGQGVVRAEQYV. The CDR3 DNA reads as TGCGCCAGCAGCTTACCGGGACAGGGAGTCGTGCGGGCCGAGCAGTACGTC.

Notes on this clone: A much larger clone sits a single nucleotide away, making a read error possible. The sample holds other DNA sequences that translate to the same CDR3. The rearrangement links TRBV15 to TRBJ1-2; no clear D. CDR1 is LNHNV, CDR2 YYDKDF, per germline (reference sequence). V lost 0 bases to trimming and J lost 5 bases, with 4 bases between them. CDR3 length equals 12 residues. The CDR3 loop is CATSRDGYGYTF. Written as DNA, the CDR3 is TGTGCCACCAGCAGAGATGGTTATGGCTACACCTTC.

This clone was picked up a small number of times. The V and J genes are TRBV2 and TRBJ1-5; D remains unclear. The CDR3 consists of 14 residues. The V gene lost 2 bases and the J gene lost 2 bases, with 7 bases spanning the gap. Germline V gene data show CDR1 as SNHLY and CDR2 as FYNNEI. The CDR3 region is CASSETGRNQPQHF. CDR3 bases: TGTGCCAGCAGTGAAACTGGGCGCAATCAGCCCCAGCATTTT.

This sequence joins TRBV5-8 and TRBJ2-2; D gene ambiguous. The V end lost 1 base, the J end lost 1 base, and 11 bases lay between the germline ends. Germline values: CDR1 SGHTS, CDR2 YDEGEE. CDR3 length: 16 residues. The CDR3 loop is CASSLSGQLNTGELFF. CDR3 nucleotides: TGTGCCAGCAGCTTGTCCGGTCAGCTGAACACCGGGGAGCTGTTTTTT.

This chain connects TRBV4-1 to TRBJ2-3; the D gene is possibly TRBD1 (6 bases). V was trimmed by 3 bases and J by 3 bases, leaving 13 bases between them. This CDR3 has 15 residues. Per germline, CDR1 MGHRA and CDR2 YSYEKL. DNA for the CDR3: TGCGCCAGCAGCCACGGACAGAGGGGGACAGATACGCAGTATTTT. Amino acids: CASSHGQRGTDTQYF.

CDR3 nucleotide sequence: TGTGCCAGCAGCCCCCGACTAGCGGGGGCAGAGACCCAGTACTTC. It specifies CASSPRLAGAETQYF. The V gene is TRBV5-5, the J gene TRBJ2-5; 12 bases are shared with TRBD2. The V gene's germline CDR1 is SGHKS and CDR2 YYEKEE (reference sequence). The trim removed 4 bases at V and 4 bases at J, leaving 5 bases unmatched. The CDR3 runs to 15 residues.

The V call is TRBV24-1, the J call TRBJ2-3; D not certain. CDR1 KGHDR and CDR2 SFDVKD come from the germline V gene. The CDR3 spans 13 residues. Trimming pared 7 bases from V and 0 bases from J, leaving 7 bases between. In DNA form, the CDR3 reads TGTGCCACCAGGACGGCGAGCACAGATACGCAGTATTTT. Translation: CATRTASTDTQYF.

Note on this clone: Other DNA sequences of this sample code for an identical CDR3. The chain employs TRBV9 and TRBJ1-3; D is ambiguous. The germline V gene encodes CDR1 SGDLS and CDR2 YYNGEE. The CDR3 loop spans 13 amino acids. With 3 bases removed from V and 5 bases from J, the gap between germline ends came to 9 bases. CDR3 amino acids: CASSAGGRNTIYF. DNA of the CDR3: TGTGCCAGCAGCGCTGGTGGGAGAAACACCATATATTTT.

The chain carries TRBV5-6 and TRBJ2-1; 7 bases agree with TRBD1. Losses at the gene ends were 10 bases for V and 6 bases for J; bases not matched to a gene: 13. CDR3 length: 14 residues. In germline, CDR1 is SGHDT, CDR2 YYEEEE. The CDR3 coding sequence is TGTGCCTCCGATGGGGCAGGGGGTGTCAATGAGCAGTTCTTC. Translation gives CASDGAGGVNEQFF. The whole variable domain, filled in from reference TRBV5-6 and TRBJ2-1, reads DAGVTQSPTHLIKTRGQQVTLRCSPKSGHDTVSWYQQALGQGPQFIFQYYEEEERQRGNFPDRFSGHQFPNYSSELNVNALLLGDSALYLCASDGAGGVNEQFFGPGTRLTVL.

The rearrangement uses TRBV11-3 and TRBJ2-7, with 7 bases aligning to TRBD2. Germline CDR1 and CDR2: SGHNT and YENEEA. V shed 3 bases and J 5 bases; nucleotides not matched to a gene: 13. The CDR3 covers 16 residues. The chain's CDR3 is CASSFFLGEGIHEQYV. CDR3 nucleotide sequence: TGTGCCAGCAGCTTCTTTCTCGGGGAGGGAATCCACGAGCAGTACGTC.

V is TRBV4-2 and J is TRBJ2-1; D might be TRBD1 (6 bases). Trimming pared 0 bases from V and 10 bases from J, leaving 25 bases between. Germline V lookup: CDR1 LGHNA, CDR2 YNFKEQ. CDR3 length equals 18 residues. CDR3 coding DNA: TGTGCCAGCAGCCAAGAGGATAGGGAGACAGAGACAGGTAGGGAGCAGTTCTTC. This encodes CASSQEDRETETGREQFF.

This clone was seen a few times. The chain combines TRBV6-2 or TRBV6-3 with TRBJ2-7; D unresolved. This CDR3 is 15 amino acids long. V was cut by 5 bases and J by 0 bases, with 14 bases left in between. From germline, CDR1 is MNHEY and CDR2 SVGEGT. The CDR3: CASSPDSPASYEQYF. In nucleotides, the CDR3 is TGTGCCAGCAGTCCAGACTCTCCGGCCTCCTACGAGCAGTACTTC.

This clone has a handful of counts. The chain uses TRBV27 and TRBJ1-6, with 9 bases matching TRBD1. The V and J ends lost 4 bases and 9 bases, in that order; junction bases with no gene match: 7. The CDR3 runs 15 residues. The germline gives CDR1 MNHEY, CDR2 SMNVEV (reference sequence). The CDR3 nucleotides are TGTGCCAGCAGTTACCGGGGACAGGGAGGTTCACCCCTCCACTTT. This gives the protein CASSYRGQGGSPLHF.

The rearrangement joins TRBV25-1 to TRBJ2-1; no reliable D call. V lost 5 bases to trimming and J lost 6 bases, with 5 bases between them. From germline, CDR1 is MGHDK and CDR2 SYGVNS. The CDR3 length is 11 residues. CDR3 loop: CASSISNEQFF. CDR3 bases: TGTGCCAGCAGTATCTCCAATGAGCAGTTCTTC.

This clone came up once. The gene calls are TRBV10-3 and TRBJ1-2; 7 bases align to TRBD1. The ends lost 3 bases at V and 3 bases at J; junction bases unmatched: 7. Germline lookup yields CDR1 ENHRY and CDR2 SYGVKD. CDR3 size: 15 residues. The CDR3 here is CAISEVGGRDYGYTF. The CDR3, as DNA: TGTGCCATCAGTGAAGTAGGGGGCAGGGACTATGGCTACACCTTC.

This clone was picked up a small number of times. This chain links TRBV9 with TRBJ2-1, with D tentatively TRBD1 (7 bases). Deletions cut 0 bases from V and 7 bases from J, with 14 bases between. The CDR3 extends over 15 amino acids. Germline loops: CDR1 SGDLS, CDR2 YYNGEE. The CDR3 loop reads CASSVGQGLVNEQFF. CDR3 coding DNA: TGTGCCAGCAGCGTAGGACAGGGACTTGTTAATGAGCAGTTCTTC.

The CDR3 region is CASRQRGTQWNTQYF. DNA for the CDR3: TGTGCCAGCAGACAGCGGGGCACCCAGTGGAATACGCAGTATTTT. The chain uses TRBV27 and TRBJ2-3; 7 nucleotides line up with TRBD2. With 6 bases clipped from V and 7 bases from J, the junction kept 13 bases outside the gene matches. The CDR3 runs 15 residues. Germline loops: CDR1 MNHEY, CDR2 SMNVEV (reference sequence).

CDR3 nucleotide sequence: TGTGCCACCAGTGATTTGCTGGGGGGGCCTAGCACAGATACGCAGTATTTT. Translated, it gives CATSDLLGGPSTDTQYF. The rearrangement links TRBV24-1 to TRBJ2-3, with a weak D call TRBD2 (7 bases). Germline V gene sequence: CDR1 KGHDR, CDR2 SFDVKD. V dropped 0 bases and J dropped 0 bases, with 12 bases sitting between them. This CDR3 contains 17 residues.

This clone was observed once. This rearrangement joins TRBV4-2 to TRBJ2-2; 14 bases align to TRBD2. This CDR3 is built from 16 residues. Germline V gene lookup returns CDR1 LGHNA and CDR2 YNFKEQ. The junction had 4 bases not matched to a gene; V was cut back by 1 base and J by 9 bases. This CDR3 is CASSQGTSGGYRELFF. For the CDR3, the DNA is TGTGCCAGCAGCCAAGGGACTAGCGGGGGGTATCGGGAGCTGTTTTTT.